This TCR beta chain was identified in a study of shared clonotypes between healthy human individuals. About the study: Every donor yielded three CD4 naive, three CD4 memory, two CD8 naive and one CD8 memory plate. General study findings and limits: An effect of sequencing depth on clonotype sharing among donors was expected.

Naive-designated CD8 cells lacked CD45RO, were positively enriched for CCR7, and omitted terminally differentiated effector memory CD45RA+ cells. Everyone who donated was a Caucasian adult who lived in Nashville, Tennessee. Germline CDR1 reads SGHDT; CDR2 reads YYEEEE. V dropped 2 bases and J dropped 2; count of bases not matched to a gene: 6. The CDR3 sequence is 16 residues long. As for this clone: Its antigen is not known.

At the deep level, the assay was run. The assay was immunoSEQ multiplex PCR, and TCRdb's table has in-frame clones only and misses some. The sample gives some 2,000,000 clones, just under 95% of which show up once; around 1.1% is in the top ten. This clonotype was obtained from a man aged 18 to 29 in good health. The V and J genes are TRBV5-6 and TRBJ2-1, with 8 bases identical to TRBD1. Source material: naive CD8+ T cells sorted from blood. The CDR3 here is CASSLGVQGAYNEQFF. CDR3 nucleotide sequence: TGTGCCAGCAGCTTAGGGGTACAGGGGGCCTACAATGAGCAGTTCTTC. The complete variable domain, with remaining parts taken from reference TRBV5-6 and TRBJ2-1, reads DAGVTQSPTHLIKTRGQQVTLRCSPKSGHDTVSWYQQALGQGPQFIFQYYEEEERQRGNFPDRFSGHQFPNYSSELNVNALLLGDSALYLCASSLGVQGAYNEQFFGPGTRLTVL.